The sequence of this T cell receptor beta chain was determined in a study of Ad26.COV2.S vaccination and SARS-CoV-2 variants. Whole-study context: Participants got Ad26.COV2.S intramuscularly, once or twice 56 days apart. General study points: Vaccine and placebo recipients had comparable breadth of non-spike TCRs. CD8+ and CD4+ T cells specific for spike reportedly responded with substantial breadth after vaccination.

The data were produced by immunoSEQ multiplex PCR, yet TCRdb's version contains in-frame clones alone and is incomplete. Found here are 510,000 or so clones, around 90% of them singletons; the top ten hold over 10%. Trimming pared 2 bases from V and 12 bases from J, leaving 13 bases between. This CDR3 has 13 amino acids. Germline CDR1 reads SGHTA; CDR2 reads FQGNSA. In its sample, this clone was seen once. Antigen unknown. Sample treatment: over 15 received Ad26.COV2.S at low or high dose, single or two shots; about five received placebo; per-sample allocation not given. Day 63 after the first injection of vaccine or placebo was the sampling time.

The chain links TRBV7-2 to TRBJ1-4, with a tentative D call TRBD1 (5 bases). The sample in question was peripheral blood, obtained in a trial of Ad26.COV2.S vaccine versus placebo. The source of this sequence is a person aged 18-65 years who received the Ad26.COV2.S COVID-19 vaccine or a placebo. CDR3: CASSLKGTFQLFF. The CDR3 nucleotides read TGTGCCAGCAGCTTAAAGGGGACGTTCCAACTGTTTTTT.